One and the same sample provided the 13 T cell receptor beta chains below, sequenced in a study of CD8+CD57+ T cells in acquired aplastic anemia. The template for TCR beta VDJ and CDR3 sequence profiling was genomic DNA. TCRdb processed the reads anew with MiXCR; each CDR3 protein has one entry. The data show some 160,000 distinct CDR3 sequences, less than 50% seen once. Flow cytometry had shown expanded CD8+CD57+ cells in the patients chosen for sequencing. Sequences were obtained from sorted CD4+, CD8+, or CD8+CD57+ T cells (not recorded which) from PBMCs. These receptors were collected from a human donor with aplastic anemia.

Many counts were recorded for this clonotype. The chain links TRBV19 to TRBJ2-1; D call uncertain. The CDR3 consists of 13 residues. Trimming shortened V by 9 bases and J by 2 bases, and 11 bases separated the two germline ends. Germline CDR1 and CDR2: LNHDA and SQIVND (reference sequence). CDR3 DNA: TGTGCCAGCTCACAGTTCCCCTACAATGAGCAGTTCTTC. This translates into CASSQFPYNEQFF.

The chain has TRBV3-1 and TRBJ2-3; D unresolved. The germline V gene has CDR1 LGHDT and CDR2 YNNKEL (reference sequence). V lost 1 base and J 4 bases, leaving 9 bases between the germline ends. The CDR3 runs to 14 residues. CDR3 sequence reads: CASSQVASPDTQYF. DNA for the CDR3: TGTGCCAGCAGCCAAGTGGCCTCCCCAGATACGCAGTATTTT.

This rearrangement joins TRBV25-1 to TRBJ2-5; 12 nucleotides agree with TRBD2. Unmatched junction bases numbered 9, after V lost 1 base and J lost 0 bases. From germline, CDR1 is MGHDK and CDR2 SYGVNS. The CDR3 is made up of 19 amino acids. DNA for the CDR3: TGTGCCAGCAGTGAATGGGGGACTAGCGGGCAGCGGGACCAAGAGACCCAGTACTTC. Translating it yields CASSEWGTSGQRDQETQYF.

This clonotype was seen more than once but under ten times. The rearrangement joins TRBV24-1 to TRBJ1-5, with 7 bases fitting TRBD1. The junction had 10 bases not matched to a gene; V was cut back by 4 bases and J by 5 bases. Per the germline V gene, CDR1 is KGHDR and CDR2 is SFDVKD. The CDR3 runs to 16 residues. DNA of the CDR3: TGTGCCACCAGTGACCCAACCGGGACAGAAGATCAGCCCCAGCATTTT. This codes for CATSDPTGTEDQPQHF.

Ten or more counts support this clonotype. The genes are TRBV6-2 or TRBV6-3 and TRBJ1-5; no reliable D call. The CDR3 contains 12 residues. The germline gives CDR1 MNHEY, CDR2 SVGEGT. The V end was cut by 6 bases, the J end by 9 bases, with 12 bases between. CDR3 DNA sequence: TGTGCCAGCAGGGTGGGTGGATGGCCCCAGCATTTT. Residues: CASRVGGWPQHF.

V is TRBV20-1 and J is TRBJ2-5; the D is unclear. The V gene's germline CDR1 is DFQATT and CDR2 SNEGSKA (reference sequence). V gave up 3 bases and J gave up 3 bases, with 11 bases separating them. CDR3 length: 13 amino acids. For the CDR3, the DNA is TGCAGTGCTAGCGAGTGGCAGGAAGAGACCCAGTACTTC. It specifies CSASEWQEETQYF.

The chain links TRBV10-3 to TRBJ1-5; 7 bases map to TRBD1. The V segment lost 2 bases and the J segment 2 bases; nucleotides outside the gene matches: 6. CDR3 size: 16 residues. Germline values: CDR1 ENHRY, CDR2 SYGVKD. Written as DNA, the CDR3 is TGTGCCATCAGTGAGAGGAACGGACAGGGCAATCAGCCCCAGCATTTT. Translation: CAISERNGQGNQPQHF.

This clonotype was detected many times. The V gene is TRBV12-3 or TRBV12-4, the J gene TRBJ2-7; D gene uncertain. Trimming took 1 base from V and 0 from J, leaving 7 bases between them. The CDR3 extends over 14 amino acids. The CDR3 coding sequence is TGTGCCAGCAGTTTAGGGGCTAGCTCCTACGAGCAGTACTTC. Its translation: CASSLGASSYEQYF.

About this clonotype: A much larger clone sits a single nucleotide away, making a read error possible. The conserved phenylalanine or tryptophan normally closing the CDR3 is absent here, so this likely arose from a read error. The chain joins TRBV5-4 to TRBJ1-5; D is unresolved. The CDR3 consists of 17 residues. Germline V gene lookup returns CDR1 SGHNT and CDR2 YYREEE (reference sequence). With 2 bases removed from V and 4 bases from J, the gap between germline ends came to 19 bases. Here the CDR3 DNA reads TGTGCCAGCAGCTTTTTCCCGACGGACGGGAATAATCAGCCCCAGCATTCT. This codes for CASSFFPTDGNNQPQHS.

In its sample, this clonotype was seen many times. The V and J genes are TRBV6-5 and TRBJ2-3; 10 nucleotides match TRBD2. Trimming took 2 bases from V and 6 from J; bases not matched to a gene: 5. Germline V lookup: CDR1 MNHEY, CDR2 SVGAGI. The CDR3 runs 15 residues. The CDR3 loop reads CASSYVGLADDTQYF. The CDR3 coding sequence is TGTGCCAGCAGTTACGTAGGACTAGCGGACGATACGCAGTATTTT.

This chain links TRBV12-3 or TRBV12-4 with TRBJ2-5; 9 nucleotides align to TRBD2. Trimming cost V 7 bases and J 0 bases; bases outside gene matches: 6. The CDR3 has 15 amino acids. CDR3 sequence: CASTRLAEYQETQYF. CDR3 nucleotides: TGTGCCAGCACACGACTAGCGGAGTACCAAGAGACCCAGTACTTC.

V usage is TRBV6-1 and J usage is TRBJ1-5; D possibly corresponds to TRBD1 (5 bases). This CDR3 comprises 17 residues. The germline V and J ends were trimmed by 0 bases and 1 base, with 13 bases remaining between them. Germline lookup yields CDR1 MNHNS and CDR2 SASEGT. The CDR3 loop reads CASSEAPRGASNQPQHF. The DNA of the CDR3 is TGTGCCAGCAGTGAAGCGCCGAGGGGCGCGAGCAATCAGCCCCAGCATTTT.

This clonotype appeared many times. The genes are TRBV12-3 or TRBV12-4 and TRBJ2-2; D call uncertain. Between the trimmed V and J ends, which lost 5 bases and 3 bases, there was a span of 10 bases. This CDR3 is built from 14 residues. The DNA for the CDR3 is TGTGCCAGCAGTGAAGGGTCCCACACCGGGGAGCTGTTTTTT. Amino acids: CASSEGSHTGELFF.